Sequencing of this T cell receptor (beta chain) was carried out in a study of blood T cell repertoires in COVID-19. Participants' reported clinical history set cohort assignment. Each recovered donor of Cohort 3 presented with two negative PCRs, clearance, or symptom resolution. The protocol was immunoSEQ multiplex PCR, while the TCRdb copy is restricted to in-frame clones and leaves out a portion. The sample has 170,000 or so clones, over 75% seen once. On this clone: Distinct nucleotide sequences in the sample also encode this CDR3.

The V gene's germline CDR1 is LNHDA and CDR2 SQIVND (reference sequence). This CDR3 comprises 14 residues. V gave up 2 bases and J gave up 7 bases; unmatched junction bases: 3. The rearrangement links TRBV19 to TRBJ1-4; 8 nucleotides line up with TRBD1. This sequence originates from a woman aged 18-35 years who had recovered from COVID-19. The sample taken for sequencing was PBMCs or T cells enriched from blood (not recorded which). CDR3 residues: CASSIQGAGEKLFF. The CDR3 DNA reads TGTGCCAGTAGTATACAGGGGGCGGGTGAAAAACTGTTTTTT.